The present T cell receptor beta chain was sequenced within a study of CD8+ T cells in alopecia areata. Across the whole study: The drug, oral tofacitinib, was given to treated patients at 5 to 10 mg twice daily.

Isolated RNA was reverse transcribed into cDNA used as the sequencing template. The method was immunoSEQ multiplex PCR; TCRdb's version includes in-frame clones alone and lacks a portion of them. The table lists 75,000 to 100,000 clones, about 71% of them singletons. The CDR3 loop spans 17 amino acids. Trimming removed 6 bases from V and 5 bases from J; junction bases left unmatched: 18. Germline V CDR1 and CDR2: SEHNR, FQNEAQ (reference sequence). Treatment indicated: oral pan-JAK inhibitor, 5-10 mg twice daily. The TCR originated in a human donor with alopecia areata. Source: CD8+ T cells sorted from blood, taken at roughly week 45, from a patient treated with tofacitinib. The chain joins TRBV7-9 to TRBJ1-2; 7 bases are shared with TRBD1. The CDR3 coding sequence is TGTGCCAGCAGTCGCGTTGGTGGAGGGGGCGTCGGATATGGCTACACCTTC. Amino acids: CASSRVGGGGVGYGYTF.